These 26 T cell receptor beta chains came from one sample sequenced in a study of blood T cell repertoires in COVID-19. TCRdb's table, derived via immunoSEQ multiplex PCR, lists solely in-frame clones and lacks some. Among about 220,000 clones, approximately 81% were seen once, and the ten largest hold around 5.5%. The sequenced material came from peripheral blood. The receptors stem from a woman in her fifties or sixties who had recovered from COVID-19.

This clone was seen a single time. Additional DNA sequences in this sample encode the identical CDR3. The chain carries TRBV5-1 and TRBJ2-5; 7 nucleotides align to TRBD2. The CDR3 has 15 residues. With V trimmed by 0 bases and J by 0 bases, 2 bases remained unmatched. Germline CDR1 and CDR2: SGHRS and YFSETQ. CDR3 loop: CASSLVGGYQETQYF. CDR3 coding DNA: TGCGCCAGCAGCTTGGTCGGGGGGTACCAAGAGACCCAGTACTTC.

The rearrangement joins TRBV18 to TRBJ1-1, with 10 bases matching TRBD1. Germline V gene sequence: CDR1 KGHSH, CDR2 LQKENI. Germline trimming cut 3 bases from V and 5 bases from J; bases unmatched to any gene: 3. This CDR3 comprises 14 residues. The chain's CDR3 is CASSPGTGETEAFF. In DNA, the CDR3 is TGTGCCAGCTCACCGGGGACAGGGGAGACTGAAGCTTTCTTT.

The chain uses TRBV10-3 and TRBJ1-2; 7 bases are shared with TRBD1. CDR1 is ENHRY, CDR2 SYGVKD, per germline. V was clipped by 6 bases and J by 8 bases; unmatched bases: 6. This CDR3 spans 12 amino acids. The CDR3 protein is CAIRLQGPGYTF. The CDR3 region has the DNA TGTGCCATCAGACTACAGGGGCCCGGCTACACCTTC.

Concerning this clone: Mismatch with germline at one junction end may stem from a read error. V and J are TRBV30 and TRBJ1-1, with 7 bases lining up with TRBD1. CDR1 and CDR2 from the germline V gene are GTSNPN and SVGIG (reference sequence). CDR3 size: 14 residues. Here the CDR3 reads CAWNRGQPNTEAFF. In DNA form, the CDR3 reads TGTGCTTGGAACCGGGGACAGCCAAACACTGAAGCTTTCTTT. The complete variable domain, with remaining parts taken from reference TRBV30 and TRBJ1-1, reads SQTIHQWPATLVQPVGSPLSLECTVEGTSNPNLYWYRQAAGRGLQLLFYSVGIGQISSEVPQNLSASRPQDRQFILSSKKLLLSDSGFYLCAWNRGQPNTEAFFGQGTRLTVV.

The chain recombines TRBV7-3 with TRBJ2-3; D is perhaps TRBD1 (5 bases). Trimming took 4 bases from V and 5 from J, leaving 13 bases between them. The CDR3 contains 14 residues. Germline CDR1 SGHTA, CDR2 FQGTGA. DNA of the CDR3: TGTGCCAGCAGCTCGACAGCAACCATAGATACGCAGTATTTT. Translating it yields CASSSTATIDTQYF.

This clone appeared a single time. The chain uses TRBV28 and TRBJ2-7; TRBD1 matches at 7 bases. Per germline, CDR1 MDHEN and CDR2 SYDVKM. The CDR3 loop spans 14 amino acids. J gave up 7 bases and V 7 bases, and 13 bases lay outside the gene matches. CDR3 region: CASTPSRQGGEQYF. In DNA, the CDR3 is TGTGCCAGCACCCCTTCCCGACAGGGTGGAGAGCAGTACTTC. Based on the CDR3 plus reference TRBV28 and TRBJ2-7, the full variable domain is DVKVTQSSRYLVKRTGEKVFLECVQDMDHENMFWYRQDPGLGLRLIYFSYDVKMKEKGDIPEGYSVSREKKERFSLILESASTNQTSMYLCASTPSRQGGEQYFGPGTRLTVT.

A word on this clone: This same CDR3 is encoded by further DNA sequences in the sample. This chain links TRBV5-5 with TRBJ1-5, with 7 nucleotides matching TRBD1. V shed 4 bases, J shed 0 bases, and the junction held 4 bases outside the gene matches. In germline, CDR1 is SGHKS, CDR2 YYEKEE (reference sequence). The CDR3 is 15 residues long. As DNA, the CDR3 is TGTGCCAGCAGCCTGGGACAGCTTAGCAATCAGCCCCAGCATTTT. This translates into CASSLGQLSNQPQHF. Looking up the rest from reference TRBV5-5 and TRBJ1-5 gives the full variable domain: DAGVTQSPTHLIKTRGQQVTLRCSPISGHKSVSWYQQVLGQGPQFIFQYYEKEERGRGNFPDRFSARQFPNYSSELNVNALLLGDSALYLCASSLGQLSNQPQHFGDGTRLSIL.

The sample holds one count of this clone. CDR3: CASSVGGEVPSEAFF. The CDR3 nucleotides read TGTGCCAGCAGCGTAGGGGGGGAGGTTCCTTCTGAAGCTTTCTTT. This chain connects TRBV9 to TRBJ1-1; weak D call: TRBD1 (5 bases). Germline values: CDR1 SGDLS, CDR2 YYNGEE. The CDR3 is made up of 15 amino acids. V was cut by 0 bases and J by 6 bases, with 15 bases left in between.

The rearrangement links TRBV27 to TRBJ1-1; possible D gene TRBD1, 6 bases. This CDR3 contains 14 residues. Trimming removed 6 bases from V and 4 bases from J, with 15 bases in between. Germline loops: CDR1 MNHEY, CDR2 SMNVEV (reference sequence). CDR3 bases: TGTGCCAGCAGATTACTCAGGGGTCCCACTGAAGCTTTCTTT. Residues: CASRLLRGPTEAFF.

This clone was seen many times. V and J are TRBV7-9 and TRBJ2-5; 7 bases map to TRBD1. The V gene end was trimmed by 1 base and the J gene end by 2 bases; junction bases not matched to a gene: 7. The germline CDR1 and CDR2 sequences are SEHNR and FQNEAQ (reference sequence). The CDR3 is 16 amino acids. In nucleotides, the CDR3 is TGTGCCAGCAGCTTAGGGTCCCGGGACAGACAAGAGACCCAGTACTTC. Translating gives CASSLGSRDRQETQYF.

The chain uses TRBV5-6 and TRBJ1-2; D is possibly TRBD1 (5 bases). Trimming shortened V by 2 bases and J by 2 bases, and 7 bases separated the two germline ends. Germline V gene sequence: CDR1 SGHDT, CDR2 YYEEEE. CDR3 size: 13 residues. The CDR3 coding sequence is TGTGCCAGCAGCTTAGCAGGGAACTATGGCTACACCTTC. Its translation is CASSLAGNYGYTF.

This rearrangement joins TRBV5-1 to TRBJ2-3, with TRBD1 matching 7 bases. Trimming removed 0 bases from V and 3 bases from J; junction bases left unmatched: 1. This CDR3 has 14 amino acids. Germline lookup yields CDR1 SGHRS and CDR2 YFSETQ. DNA for the CDR3: TGCGCCAGCAGCTTGGAACAGGGGACAGATACGCAGTATTTT. Protein sequence: CASSLEQGTDTQYF.

This clone was seen more than once but under ten times. The V call is TRBV3-1 (or the pseudogene TRBV3-2), the J call TRBJ2-7; 7 nucleotides agree with TRBD1. Germline V lookup: CDR1 LGHDT, CDR2 YNNKEL (reference sequence). Trimming at V came to 6 bases and at J to 2 bases, leaving 7 bases not matched to a gene. This CDR3 comprises 14 residues. CDR3 nucleotides: TGTGCCAGCAGACCGGACAGGTGGCCCTACGAGCAGTACTTC. Protein sequence: CASRPDRWPYEQYF.

This chain uses TRBV6-5 with TRBJ1-1; 7 nucleotides agree with TRBD1. From germline, CDR1 is MNHEY and CDR2 SVGAGI. The CDR3 spans 12 residues. After removal of 7 bases from V and 5 bases from J, the junction contained 4 bases not matched to a gene. CDR3 sequence (DNA): TGTGCCAGCAAAGACAGGGAAACTGAAGCTTTCTTT. Its protein is CASKDRETEAFF.

The chain uses TRBV6-6 and TRBJ2-5; the match to TRBD2 covers 7 bases. In germline, CDR1 is MNHNY, CDR2 SVGAGI (reference sequence). There are 13 residues in the CDR3. Germline trimming cut 5 bases from V and 1 base from J; bases unmatched to any gene: 1. The CDR3 nucleotides are TGTGCCAGCAGTCGGACTAGCCAAGAGACCCAGTACTTC. Translating it yields CASSRTSQETQYF.

V is TRBV7-3 and J is TRBJ2-3; D is perhaps TRBD2 (5 bases). This CDR3 contains 16 residues. With 5 bases removed from V and 5 bases from J, the gap between germline ends came to 20 bases. Germline values: CDR1 SGHTA, CDR2 FQGTGA. The CDR3 reads CASSPSLGLGLDTQYF. Here the CDR3 DNA reads TGTGCCAGCAGCCCTTCACTAGGGTTGGGTTTAGATACGCAGTATTTT. Using reference TRBV7-3 and TRBJ2-3 for the parts outside the CDR3, the full variable domain is GAGVSQTPSNKVTEKGKYVELRCDPISGHTALYWYRQSLGQGPEFLIYFQGTGAADDSGLPNDRFFAVRPEGSVSTLKIQRTERGDSAVYLCASSPSLGLGLDTQYFGPGTRLTVL.

The CDR3 sequence is CASSQGWGPYEQYF. In DNA, the CDR3 is TGTGCCAGCTCACAGGGTTGGGGGCCCTACGAGCAGTACTTC. This chain uses TRBV18 with TRBJ2-7, with TRBD1 as a possible D gene (6 bases). V lost 4 bases to trimming and J lost 2 bases, with 12 bases between them. CDR1 is KGHSH, CDR2 LQKENI, per germline. The CDR3 has 14 residues.

This clone was observed once. The CDR3 bases are TGTGCCAGCAGCCCTGGTATTACGGCAACTAATGAAAAACTGTTTTTT. Protein: CASSPGITATNEKLFF. The rearrangement joins TRBV11-2 to TRBJ1-4, with unresolved D. This CDR3 spans 16 amino acids. The germline gives CDR1 SGHAT, CDR2 FQNNGV. V lost 5 bases, J lost 0 bases, and 13 bases lay in between.

The chain combines TRBV27 with TRBJ2-3, with TRBD1 matching 8 bases. The ends lost 6 bases at V and 2 bases at J; junction bases unmatched: 10. Per germline, CDR1 MNHEY and CDR2 SMNVEV (reference sequence). The CDR3 extends over 16 amino acids. The CDR3 DNA reads TGTGCCAGCAGGGGGCCGACAGGGGCGCCCACAGATACGCAGTATTTT. Its translation is CASRGPTGAPTDTQYF.

The rearrangement uses TRBV14 and TRBJ2-5; TRBD1 is a possible D gene (6 bases). With 0 bases removed from V and 7 bases from J, the gap between germline ends came to 6 bases. The germline CDR1 and CDR2 sequences are SGHDN and FVKESK. CDR3 size: 12 residues. CDR3 nucleotides: TGTGCCAGCAGCCAAGACAGGGGGACCCAGTACTTC. Its translation is CASSQDRGTQYF. The full variable domain, rest sourced from reference TRBV14 and TRBJ2-5, is EAGVTQFPSHSVIEKGQTVTLRCDPISGHDNLYWYRRVMGKEIKFLLHFVKESKQDESGMPNNRFLAERTGGTYSTLKVQPAELEDSGVYFCASSQDRGTQYFGPGTRLLVL.

The V and J genes are TRBV5-5 and TRBJ2-1; 9 nucleotides agree with TRBD2. Germline assignment: CDR1 SGHKS and CDR2 YYEKEE (reference sequence). The junction had 3 bases not matched to a gene; V was cut back by 4 bases and J by 1 base. CDR3 size: 15 residues. The CDR3 loop reads CASSLAGPSYNEQFF. CDR3 in DNA: TGTGCCAGCAGCCTAGCGGGGCCATCCTACAATGAGCAGTTCTTC.

This chain connects TRBV4-1 to TRBJ1-2; 7 bases are shared with TRBD1. J gave up 1 base and V 0 bases, and 2 bases lay outside the gene matches. The germline gives CDR1 MGHRA, CDR2 YSYEKL. The length of the CDR3 is 15 residues. The CDR3: CASSQDNRGNYGYTF. CDR3 in DNA: TGCGCCAGCAGCCAAGATAACAGGGGTAACTATGGCTACACCTTC.

The chain combines TRBV5-5 with TRBJ2-7; TRBD1 matches at 7 bases. Germline V gives CDR1 SGHKS, CDR2 YYEKEE (reference sequence). J gave up 3 bases and V 4 bases, and 1 base lay outside the gene matches. The CDR3 has 12 residues. CDR3 region: CASSRDSYEQYF. As DNA, the CDR3 is TGTGCCAGCAGCCGGGACAGCTACGAGCAGTACTTC.

V and J are TRBV5-1 and TRBJ1-2, with D perhaps TRBD1 (5 bases). Trimming shortened V by 0 bases and J by 1 base, and 16 bases separated the two germline ends. CDR1 SGHRS and CDR2 YFSETQ come from the germline V gene. The CDR3 length is 17 residues. This CDR3 is CASSLGGGAFNNYGYTF. The CDR3 coding sequence is TGCGCCAGCAGCTTGGGTGGTGGGGCGTTTAATAACTATGGCTACACCTTC.

This clone has a single count. The J gene is TRBJ2-1, the V gene TRBV6-2 or TRBV6-3; 8 bases agree with TRBD2. Trimming cost V 0 bases and J 5 bases; bases outside gene matches: 6. The CDR3 runs 16 residues. Germline-derived CDR1 and CDR2 are MNHEY and SVGEGT. The CDR3 loop is CASSYSYGGGNNEQFF. In DNA form, the CDR3 reads TGTGCCAGCAGTTACTCTTACGGCGGGGGGAACAATGAGCAGTTCTTC.

This sequence joins TRBV30 and TRBJ2-3; D is uncertain. This CDR3 spans 13 amino acids. Germline V gene data show CDR1 as GTSNPN and CDR2 as SVGIG (reference sequence). The V end was cut by 0 bases, the J end by 0 bases, with 4 bases between. CDR3 sequence (DNA): TGTGCCTGGAGTGTTGGCAGCACAGATACGCAGTATTTT. This encodes CAWSVGSTDTQYF.